One and the same sample provided the 8 T cell receptor beta chains below, sequenced in a study of blood T cell repertoires in COVID-19. Only in-frame clones appear in the TCRdb table, and some are missing; sequencing was by immunoSEQ multiplex PCR. The sample contains more than 300,000 clones, around 89% of which appear only once. Material: peripheral blood. Source of these receptors: a woman in her thirties or forties with COVID-19, enrolled during active disease.

The chain recombines TRBV5-6 with TRBJ1-6; 8 nucleotides match TRBD1. V lost 2 bases and J lost 6; bases outside the gene matches: 4. CDR3 length: 15 residues. Germline CDR1 and CDR2: SGHDT and YYEEEE. This CDR3 reads CASSFRQGLNSPLHF. CDR3 DNA sequence: TGTGCCAGCAGCTTCCGACAGGGGCTTAATTCACCCCTCCACTTT.

V usage is TRBV6-5 and J usage is TRBJ1-4, with 8 nucleotides matching TRBD1. V gave up 6 bases and J gave up 6 bases; unmatched junction bases: 9. This CDR3 is 15 amino acids long. CDR1 and CDR2 from the germline V gene are MNHEY and SVGAGI. The DNA of the CDR3 is TGTGCCAGCAGGTCTCACAGGGGGTTAGATGAAAAACTGTTTTTT. Its translation is CASRSHRGLDEKLFF.

The chain employs TRBV19 and TRBJ2-7; tentatively, D is TRBD1 (6 bases). CDR3 size: 15 residues. The V and J ends lost 5 bases and 2 bases respectively, with 16 bases between them. CDR1 and CDR2 from the germline V gene are LNHDA and SQIVND (reference sequence). Here the CDR3 reads CASSSGDRPPYEQYF. The CDR3 DNA reads TGTGCCAGTAGTTCCGGCGACAGGCCGCCCTACGAGCAGTACTTC. The full variable domain, completed using reference TRBV19 and TRBJ2-7, is DGGITQSPKYLFRKEGQNVTLSCEQNLNHDAMYWYRQDPGQGLRLIYYSQIVNDFQKGDIAEGYSVSREKKESFPLTVTSAQKNPTAFYLCASSSGDRPPYEQYFGPGTRLTVT.

The chain employs TRBV19 and TRBJ1-6; TRBD1 aligns across 7 bases. Unmatched junction bases numbered 12, after V lost 6 bases and J lost 4 bases. The CDR3 has 17 amino acids. CDR1 and CDR2 from the germline V gene are LNHDA and SQIVND (reference sequence). This CDR3 is CASSPTTPGQYNSPLHF. The CDR3 nucleotides are TGTGCCAGTAGCCCAACTACGCCGGGACAGTATAATTCACCCCTCCACTTT.

The gene calls are TRBV7-2 and TRBJ1-1; D uncertain. Germline lookup yields CDR1 SGHTA and CDR2 FQGNSA. V lost 7 bases and J lost 0, with 3 bases in between. This CDR3 is 11 amino acids long. In DNA, the CDR3 is TGTGCCAGCAAGCTGAACACTGAAGCTTTCTTT. This translates into CASKLNTEAFF.

Comments on this clone: This CDR3 is also generated by other DNA sequences in the sample. The chain recombines TRBV18 with TRBJ1-4; D is uncertain. Germline values: CDR1 KGHSH, CDR2 LQKENI. The germline V and J ends were trimmed by 5 bases and 5 bases, with 3 bases remaining between them. The CDR3 loop spans 11 amino acids. CDR3 amino acids: CASSSNEKLFF. The CDR3 DNA reads as TGTGCCAGCTCATCGAATGAAAAACTGTTTTTT.

V gene TRBV24-1 combines with J gene TRBJ2-3, with 9 positions matching TRBD2. CDR1 is KGHDR and CDR2 is SFDVKD in the germline V gene. The CDR3 contains 16 residues. V was pared by 3 bases and J by 4 bases, with 7 bases of the junction left unmatched. The CDR3 DNA reads as TGTGCCACCAGTGATCTTAGCGGGGGTGGTCCAGATACGCAGTATTTT. Residues: CATSDLSGGGPDTQYF.

The chain's CDR3 is CSAIGRSVAFF. The CDR3 coding sequence is TGCAGTGCTATCGGGAGGAGCGTAGCTTTCTTT. The chain combines TRBV20-1 with TRBJ1-1; D not certain. The CDR3 length is 11 residues. Trimming took 4 bases from V and 10 from J, leaving 13 bases between them. Germline CDR1 DFQATT, CDR2 SNEGSKA (reference sequence).